Listed below are T cell receptor beta chains from one sample, sequenced in a study of identical twins. Via MiXCR, TCRdb re-called the 5' RACE reads, giving one row per CDR3 protein. The sample yields fewer than 550,000 distinct CDR3 sequences, about 13% seen once. The same data also went into a second study, on yellow fever vaccine responses in identical twins.

The source material was CD4+ T cells sorted from blood. The receptors were gathered from a woman aged 18 to 35 in good health. The CDR3 runs from the conserved cysteine through the conserved F or W. Each record gives: J gene, clone size, D gene, V gene, CDR3 protein, CDR3 DNA. D genes are given only for firm matches. Clone size is stated in some rows and not others, as once, few, many or a class when expanded.

>TRBJ1-2|.|TRBD1|TRBV27
CASARQGALGGYTF
TGTGCCAGCGCTCGACAGGGTGCCCTGGGGGGCTACACCTTC
>TRBJ2-4|.|.|TRBV15
CATSSGAGWAKNIQYF
TGTGCCACCAGCAGTGGGGCAGGATGGGCCAAAAACATTCAGTACTTC
>TRBJ2-6|.|.|TRBV7-9
CASSSPDGSSGANVLTF
TGTGCCAGCAGCTCCCCAGACGGTAGCTCTGGGGCCAACGTCCTGACTTTC
>TRBJ2-5|.|TRBD2|TRBV20-1
CSAVAGVETQYF
TGCAGTGCCGTAGCGGGGGTAGAGACCCAGTACTTC
>TRBJ2-1|.|TRBD2|TRBV23-1
CASSQFGLAGEFTEQFF
TGCGCCAGCAGTCAATTCGGGCTAGCGGGGGAATTCACGGAGCAGTTCTTC
>TRBJ2-7|many|.|TRBV7-9
CASSVETYEQYF
TGTGCCAGCAGTGTTGAGACCTACGAGCAGTACTTC
>TRBJ2-1|.|TRBD2|TRBV15
CATSRDTRLAGSNEQFF
TGTGCCACCAGCAGAGATACAAGACTAGCGGGGTCGAATGAGCAGTTCTTC
>TRBJ2-7|.|TRBD1|TRBV5-6
CASSSSGQDSSEQYF
TGTGCCAGCAGCTCCTCGGGACAGGATTCCTCCGAGCAGTACTTC
>TRBJ2-1|.|.|TRBV5-1
CASSSGLHSSYNEQFF
TGCGCCAGCAGCTCGGGACTGCATTCATCCTACAATGAGCAGTTCTTC
>TRBJ2-3|few|TRBD2|TRBV12-3/TRBV12-4
CASSPPTGGTDTQYF
TGTGCCAGCAGCCCCCCCACCGGGGGGACAGATACGCAGTATTTT
>TRBJ2-2|many|TRBD2|TRBV5-1
CASSLTSGTVTGELFF
TGCGCCAGCAGCTTGACCAGCGGGACCGTTACCGGGGAGCTGTTTTTT
>TRBJ2-7|.|TRBD2|TRBV25-1
CASSVERGVSYEQYF
TGTGCCAGCAGTGTCGAGCGGGGCGTCTCCTACGAGCAGTACTTC
>TRBJ2-1|.|.|TRBV4-2
CASSQDPGVGSYNEQFF
TGTGCCAGCAGCCAAGACCCGGGAGTCGGTTCCTACAATGAGCAGTTCTTC
>TRBJ2-7|many|TRBD2|TRBV28
CASSSGTSGSYEQYF
TGTGCCAGCAGTTCAGGGACTAGCGGCAGCTACGAGCAGTACTTC
>TRBJ2-3|.|TRBD2|TRBV18
CASSRVAGSSTDTQYF
TGTGCCAGCTCTCGCGTAGCGGGTTCTAGCACAGATACGCAGTATTTT
>TRBJ1-2|.|TRBD1|TRBV6-1
CASRNRGHGGYTF
TGTGCCAGCAGAAACAGGGGGCACGGGGGCTACACCTTC
>TRBJ2-5|.|TRBD1|TRBV28
CASRSGGAGETQYF
TGTGCCAGCAGGTCAGGGGGCGCGGGAGAGACCCAGTACTTC
>TRBJ2-7|few|TRBD2|TRBV5-1
CASSWLAGSAYEQYF
TGCGCCAGCAGCTGGCTAGCGGGGAGCGCCTACGAGCAGTACTTC
>TRBJ2-7|.|.|TRBV27
CASSSLRDGLYEQYF
TGTGCCAGCAGTTCCCTCAGAGACGGACTTTACGAGCAGTACTTC
>TRBJ2-3|.|.|TRBV6-5
CASSYSSVGTSITDTQYF
TGTGCCAGCAGTTACTCATCTGTGGGGACTTCTATCACAGATACGCAGTATTTT
>TRBJ1-4|many|.|TRBV4-2
CASSQGSAPKIEKLFF
TGTGCCAGCAGCCAAGGGTCGGCCCCGAAGATTGAAAAACTGTTTTTT
>TRBJ2-7|.|TRBD2|TRBV10-3
CAISGAGGPVEQYF
TGTGCCATCAGCGGAGCGGGGGGGCCGGTCGAGCAGTACTTC
>TRBJ2-3|.|.|TRBV28
CATLDRPMRGPTDTQYF
TGTGCCACCCTCGACCGGCCGATGAGAGGTCCCACAGATACGCAGTATTTT
>TRBJ2-7|.|.|TRBV7-9
CASSTGLLYPGGEQYF
TGTGCCAGCAGCACCGGACTACTATACCCCGGCGGTGAGCAGTACTTC
>TRBJ2-5|few|TRBD1|TRBV7-9
CASSTGQGARETQYF
TGTGCCAGCAGCACAGGACAGGGGGCTCGGGAGACCCAGTACTTC
>TRBJ2-5|.|TRBD2|TRBV7-2
CASSLYGGGGQETQYF
TGTGCCAGCAGCTTATATGGCGGGGGGGGCCAAGAGACCCAGTACTTC
>TRBJ2-7|.|TRBD1|TRBV15
CATSIPGTVSREQYF
TGTGCCACCAGCATACCCGGGACAGTGAGTCGGGAGCAGTACTTC
>TRBJ2-5|.|.|TRBV20-1
CSARDGTQKTQYF
TGCAGTGCTAGGGACGGGACCCAAAAGACCCAGTACTTC
>TRBJ2-3|.|TRBD2|TRBV7-9
CASSPGRGAGTDTQYF
TGTGCCAGCAGCCCAGGGCGGGGGGCTGGTACAGATACGCAGTATTTT
>TRBJ2-3|.|TRBD2|TRBV6-2/TRBV6-3
CARTDQTRTSGRVTSSTDTQYF
TGTGCCAGGACAGATCAAACCAGGACTAGCGGGAGGGTTACCTCGAGCACAGATACGCAGTATTTT
>TRBJ2-2|few|.|TRBV7-8
CASSFRRDLDTGELFF
TGTGCCAGCAGCTTTAGACGGGACTTAGATACCGGGGAGCTGTTTTTT
>TRBJ2-7|few|.|TRBV10-2
CASSEGSASYEQYF
TGCGCCAGCAGTGAAGGTAGCGCCTCCTACGAGCAGTACTTC
>TRBJ2-3|.|.|TRBV20-1
CSARDFRASTDTQYF
TGCAGTGCTAGAGATTTCAGGGCTAGCACAGATACGCAGTATTTT
>TRBJ1-6|few|TRBD1|TRBV7-9
CASSLGDREDSPLHF
TGTGCCAGCAGCCTAGGAGACAGGGAAGATTCACCCCTCCACTTT
>TRBJ2-5|many|TRBD1|TRBV29-1
CSGGQGWLETQYF
TGCAGCGGCGGACAGGGTTGGTTGGAGACCCAGTACTTC
>TRBJ2-2|many|TRBD2|TRBV4-3
CASSQNSGGGGELFF
TGCGCCAGCAGCCAGAATAGCGGGGGGGGCGGGGAGCTGTTTTTT
>TRBJ1-4|many|TRBD1|TRBV6-5
CASSRDSEKLFF
TGTGCCAGCAGCCGGGACAGTGAAAAACTGTTTTTT
>TRBJ2-3|few|TRBD2|TRBV9
CASSARTSGGVDTQYF
TGTGCCAGCAGCGCAAGGACTAGCGGGGGTGTGGATACGCAGTATTTT
>TRBJ2-2|few|.|TRBV20-1
CSAKRGVPGESTGELFF
TGCAGTGCTAAAAGGGGCGTTCCGGGAGAATCGACCGGGGAGCTGTTTTTT
>TRBJ2-1|few|.|TRBV15
CATSRDSGTEQFF
TGTGCCACCAGCAGAGATTCAGGGACTGAGCAGTTCTTC
>TRBJ1-6|.|.|TRBV5-1
CASRGEKYSPLHF
TGCGCCAGCAGAGGCGAGAAATATTCACCCCTCCACTTT
>TRBJ1-2|.|.|TRBV5-1
CASSSETKGGGGYTF
TGCGCCAGCAGCTCAGAGACTAAGGGGGGTGGTGGCTACACCTTC
>TRBJ2-5|few|.|TRBV14
CASSRLGQKVGETQYF
TGTGCCAGCAGCCGCCTAGGACAGAAGGTTGGAGAGACCCAGTACTTC
>TRBJ2-7|few|.|TRBV20-1
CSARQPPLEYF
TGCAGTGCTCGGCAGCCGCCTTTGGAGTACTTC
>TRBJ2-5|many|.|TRBV6-6
CASSRVRMETQYF
TGTGCCAGCTCTCGGGTGCGGATGGAGACCCAGTACTTC
>TRBJ2-1|.|.|TRBV3-1
CASSRIRSYNEQFF
TGTGCCAGCTCCAGGATACGCTCCTACAATGAGCAGTTCTTC
>TRBJ2-1|.|TRBD2|TRBV19
CASSAGLAGEQFF
TGTGCCAGTAGCGCGGGACTAGCGGGAGAGCAGTTCTTC
>TRBJ2-5|few|TRBD2|TRBV27
CASSLGGSGGETQYF
TGTGCCAGCAGTTTGGGCGGGAGTGGAGGGGAGACCCAGTACTTC
>TRBJ2-2|.|.|TRBV28
CASTAGGLINTGELFF
TGTGCCAGCACTGCCGGGGGCCTCATAAACACCGGGGAGCTGTTTTTT
>TRBJ2-3|few|TRBD2|TRBV7-9
CASSPRWEASGTDTQYF
TGTGCCAGCAGCCCCCGGTGGGAGGCTAGCGGGACCGATACGCAGTATTTT
>TRBJ2-3|.|TRBD2|TRBV29-1
CSVATSGRGDTQYF
TGCAGCGTTGCGACTAGCGGGAGGGGAGATACGCAGTATTTT
>TRBJ2-7|.|TRBD2|TRBV11-2
CASSRTGGGSYEQYF
TGTGCCAGCAGTAGGACGGGAGGAGGTTCCTACGAGCAGTACTTC
>TRBJ2-3|few|.|TRBV16
CASSRATSTDTQYF
TGTGCCAGCAGCCGGGCTACCTCCACAGATACGCAGTATTTT